The rows below give T cell receptor beta chains drawn from one sample of a study of T cells in Graves' hyperthyroidism and ophthalmopathy. TCRdb re-analysed the multiplex PCR reads in MiXCR, keeping a single row per CDR3 protein. This sample has about 280,000 distinct CDR3 sequences; under 30% occur once, and the top ten carry about a quarter. Sequencing was carried out using blood. Every receptor here comes from a man aged 35 to 55 with Graves' hyperthyroidism that later progressed to Graves' ophthalmopathy. CDR3s include the opening cysteine and the closing phenylalanine or tryptophan. The D gene is left open where the match is weak. Clone size is shown for a subset of rows, as once, few, many or a class of expanded clone.

V gene	CDR3 length	clone size	D gene	J gene	CDR3 protein	CDR3 DNA
TRBV6-1	14	NA	NA	TRBJ1-5	CASSRGRGRQPQHF	TGTGCCAGCAGCCGGGGCAGGGGTAGGCAGCCCCAGCATTTT
TRBV9	17	many	TRBD1	TRBJ1-1	CASSPRPGTGPNTEAFF	TGTGCCAGCAGCCCACGTCCCGGGACAGGGCCGAACACTGAAGCTTTCTTT
TRBV6-1	13	NA	NA	TRBJ2-5	CAAGTGMEETQYF	TGTGCCGCCGGTACGGGCATGGAAGAGACCCAGTACTTC
TRBV30	17	many	TRBD2	TRBJ2-5	CAWSVGGLAGGPETQYF	TGTGCCTGGAGTGTAGGCGGACTAGCGGGAGGGCCAGAGACCCAGTACTTC
TRBV7-3	14	many	TRBD1	TRBJ2-7	CASSLNRQGSEQYF	TGTGCCAGCAGCTTAAACCGACAGGGGTCCGAGCAGTACTTC
TRBV6-2/TRBV6-3	17	once	TRBD2	TRBJ2-5	CASSYSLAGEIFETQYF	TGTGCCAGCAGTTACTCGCTAGCGGGGGAAATCTTTGAGACCCAGTACTTC
TRBV12-3/TRBV12-4	14	NA	NA	TRBJ1-1	CASSALGVNTEAFF	TGTGCCAGCAGTGCCCTCGGAGTAAACACTGAAGCTTTCTTT
TRBV4-1	14	many	NA	TRBJ1-5	CASSQEGRGRPQHF	TGCGCCAGCAGCCAAGAAGGCAGGGGTAGGCCCCAGCATTTT
TRBV12-3/TRBV12-4	11	many	NA	TRBJ2-2	CASKLTGELFF	TGTGCCAGCAAGCTCACCGGGGAGCTGTTTTTT
TRBV6-1	15	once	TRBD1	TRBJ2-7	CASSQMDRPILKQYF	TGTGCCAGCAGCCAAATGGACAGGCCCATCCTGAAGCAGTACTTC
TRBV28	15	NA	TRBD1	TRBJ1-2	CASSPGAGTGYGYTF	TGTGCCAGCAGTCCCGGGGCCGGGACAGGCTATGGCTACACCTTC
TRBV24-1	15	NA	TRBD2	TRBJ2-7	CATSSTSGGSYEQYF	TGTGCCACCAGTTCGACTAGCGGAGGCTCCTACGAGCAGTACTTC
TRBV5-1	14	few	TRBD2	TRBJ2-5	CASSQGPGGETQYF	TGCGCCAGCAGCCAGGGACCCGGGGGGGAGACCCAGTACTTC
TRBV11-2	13	NA	NA	TRBJ2-7	CASSLDLSYEQYF	TGTGCCAGCAGCTTAGATCTCTCCTACGAGCAGTACTTC
TRBV20-1	13	NA	NA	TRBJ1-1	CSAEGRMNTEAFF	TGCAGTGCCGAGGGACGGATGAACACTGAAGCTTTCTTT
TRBV12-3/TRBV12-4	15	many	NA	TRBJ1-2	CASRTGTSAFYGYTF	TGTGCCAGCAGAACCGGGACATCGGCTTTCTATGGCTACACCTTC
TRBV20-1	14	many	TRBD1	TRBJ1-1	CSGRRGLGNTEAFF	TGCAGTGGAAGGAGGGGGCTGGGGAACACTGAAGCTTTCTTT
TRBV6-5	15	NA	TRBD1	TRBJ2-5	CASSYTDRGQETQYF	TGTGCCAGCAGTTACACGGACAGGGGCCAAGAGACCCAGTACTTC
TRBV6-5	12	many	NA	TRBJ1-2	CASSSALYGYTF	TGTGCCAGCAGCTCGGCCCTCTATGGCTACACCTTC
TRBV28	17	many	NA	TRBJ1-5	CASRRTSRLVRNQPQHF	TGTGCCAGCAGAAGGACATCTAGACTCGTTCGCAATCAGCCCCAGCATTTT
TRBV7-6	16	many	TRBD2	TRBJ2-7	CASSLGTSGYTYEQYF	TGTGCCAGCAGCTTAGGGACTAGCGGGTACACCTACGAGCAGTACTTC
TRBV24-1	17	many	TRBD2	TRBJ2-5	CATSDMTSGSEMETQYF	TGTGCCACCAGTGATATGACTAGCGGGAGTGAGATGGAGACCCAGTACTTC
TRBV11-2	16	NA	NA	TRBJ2-7	CASSLEFPGAQGEQYF	TGTGCCAGCAGCTTAGAGTTTCCGGGGGCTCAAGGCGAGCAGTACTTC
TRBV7-2	16	NA	TRBD2	TRBJ2-7	CASSLATSGSSYEQYF	TGTGCCAGCAGCTTAGCTACTAGCGGGAGCTCCTACGAGCAGTACTTC
TRBV5-1	16	few	NA	TRBJ2-5	CASSLSRLPYQETQYF	TGCGCCAGCAGCTTGTCACGACTCCCGTACCAAGAGACCCAGTACTTC
TRBV12-3/TRBV12-4	15	many	TRBD2	TRBJ2-7	CASRLGPSGSYEQYF	TGTGCCAGCAGACTCGGCCCTAGCGGCTCCTACGAGCAGTACTTC
TRBV10-3	13	many	NA	TRBJ2-7	CAISEGGNYEQYF	TGTGCCATCAGTGAGGGGGGAAACTACGAGCAGTACTTC
TRBV25-1	16	NA	TRBD1	TRBJ2-7	CASSESTQGWASEQYF	TGTGCCAGCAGTGAGTCGACACAGGGGTGGGCGTCCGAGCAGTACTTC
TRBV29-1	11	many	NA	TRBJ2-7	CSVEGGYEQYF	TGCAGCGTTGAAGGAGGCTACGAGCAGTACTTC
TRBV2	14	many	NA	TRBJ2-5	CASSEVRDPETQYF	TGTGCCAGCAGTGAAGTGCGGGACCCGGAGACCCAGTACTTC